This TCR beta chain was identified during a study of T cells in Graves' hyperthyroidism and ophthalmopathy. TCR beta CDR3 region amplification was performed from RNA transcripts. The HTBI primer set was used in a first-round RT-PCR of the TCR CDR3. TCRdb independently ran MiXCR on the multiplex PCR reads; one entry per CDR3 protein. The sample yields approximately 600,000 distinct CDR3 sequences, about 15% seen once. J lost 0 bases, V lost 5 bases, and 16 bases had no gene match. The CDR3 length is 20 residues. The TCR sequence derives from a woman aged 40 to 55 with Graves' ophthalmopathy. The chain links TRBV12-3 or TRBV12-4 to TRBJ2-4, with TRBD2 matching 10 bases. The sequenced sample consisted of blood. In DNA form, the CDR3 reads TGTGCCAGCAGTAGCAGCCCCGGACTAGCGGCTCGTTTAGCCAAAAACATTCAGTACTTC. Translated, it gives CASSSSPGLAARLAKNIQYF.